Described below is a single TCR beta chain sequence and its context. Its antigen is currently not known. There are no base qualities to consult, and no much larger clone falls within one base. These data originate in a study of control samples from healthy donors and cancer patients (dated by TCRdb to about 2020). The germline V gene (reference sequence) yields SGHNT for CDR1 and YYREEE for CDR2. Trimming takes 4 bases from V and 2 bases from J, and the germline ends sit 13 bases apart. The CDR3 contains 15 residues, cysteine and phenylalanine counted. Of all the DNA, just the CDR3 is kept, 45 bases in frame from base 1. Libraries were prepared through the immunoSEQ multiplex PCR assay. The table comes from immuneACCESS by way of TCRdb, which keeps in-frame sequences with V and J called. Part of the clones is missing from these tables; in studies checked, under half for an unresolved V gene and the rest for unknown reasons. This sample comprises roughly 100,000 clones, just over 85% of them detected only once. Together, the top ten hold less than 15% of the sample.

The sequenced sample was blood. The TCR comes from a man aged 25-40 years in good health. Recombination connected TRBV5-4 to TRBJ2-1; the D gene is perhaps TRBD2, on 6 matching bases. The bases read TGTGCCAGCAGCCCCGAGCGGGTTACCTACAATGAGCAGTTCTTC. Its translation is CASSPERVTYNEQFF.